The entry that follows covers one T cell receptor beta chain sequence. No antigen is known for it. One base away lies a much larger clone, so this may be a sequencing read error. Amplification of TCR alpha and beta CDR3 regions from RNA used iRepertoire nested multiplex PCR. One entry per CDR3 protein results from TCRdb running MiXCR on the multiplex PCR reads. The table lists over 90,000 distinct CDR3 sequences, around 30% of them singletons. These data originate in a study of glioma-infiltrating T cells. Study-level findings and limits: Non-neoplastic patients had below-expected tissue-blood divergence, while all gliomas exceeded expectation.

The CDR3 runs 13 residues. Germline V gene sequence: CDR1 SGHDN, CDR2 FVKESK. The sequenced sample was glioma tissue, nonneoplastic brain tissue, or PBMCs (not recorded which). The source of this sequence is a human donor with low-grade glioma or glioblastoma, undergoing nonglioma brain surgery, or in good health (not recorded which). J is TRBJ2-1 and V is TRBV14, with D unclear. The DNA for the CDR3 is TGTGCCAGCAGCCAAGATTGGTACAATGAGCAGCTCTTC. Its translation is CASSQDWYNEQLF.